The 30 T cell receptor beta chains listed next were all sequenced from one sample in a study of cytomegalovirus exposure and HLA in healthy donors. The study ran its PCR with 60 Vbeta and 13 Jbeta primers. Sequencing used immunoSEQ multiplex PCR; TCRdb keeps in-frame clones, though not all of them. The sample yields fewer than 200,000 clones, about 78% seen once. Sample: PBMCs. These receptors were obtained from a man between 60 and 75 years old in good health and CMV-seronegative.

V is TRBV28 and J is TRBJ1-1; D might be TRBD1 (6 bases). The CDR3 length is 11 residues. The germline gives CDR1 MDHEN, CDR2 SYDVKM. The V end lost 10 bases, the J end lost 9 bases, and 15 bases lay between the germline ends. CDR3 in DNA: TGTGCCACTAGAGGGGGTTTTAAAGCTTTCTTT. This sequence encodes CATRGGFKAFF.

This chain joins TRBV2 and TRBJ2-7; D might be TRBD2 (6 bases). The CDR3 covers 12 residues. V was pared by 8 bases and J by 7 bases, with 15 bases between. From germline, CDR1 is SNHLY and CDR2 FYNNEI. CDR3 residues: CASRESNREQYF. The CDR3 nucleotides read TGTGCCAGCCGGGAGTCAAACAGGGAGCAGTACTTC.

The rearrangement joins TRBV29-1 to TRBJ2-5, with 7 bases lining up with TRBD1. The germline CDR1 and CDR2 sequences are SQVTM and ANQGSEA. Trimming took 6 bases from V and 4 from J; bases not matched to a gene: 14. The CDR3 runs to 15 residues. The CDR3 spells CSVGETGSSGETQYF. CDR3 nucleotides: TGCAGCGTAGGGGAGACAGGGTCGTCCGGAGAGACCCAGTACTTC.

The chain couples TRBV30 to TRBJ1-6; D possibly corresponds to TRBD1 (6 bases). The CDR3 is 14 residues long. The germline V gene has CDR1 GTSNPN and CDR2 SVGIG (reference sequence). Trimming took off 7 bases at V and 4 bases at J, with 14 bases between the two ends. This chain's CDR3 is CASPGHLYNSPLHF. The CDR3 DNA reads as TGTGCCTCGCCGGGACACTTGTATAATTCACCCCTCCACTTT. The full variable domain, rest sourced from reference TRBV30 and TRBJ1-6, is SQTIHQWPATLVQPVGSPLSLECTVEGTSNPNLYWYRQAAGRGLQLLFYSVGIGQISSEVPQNLSASRPQDRQFILSSKKLLLSDSGFYLCASPGHLYNSPLHFGNGTRLTVT.

The rearrangement uses TRBV19 and TRBJ2-7; D not certain. Germline V gene sequence: CDR1 LNHDA, CDR2 SQIVND (reference sequence). The CDR3 has 15 residues. The ends were cut back, 5 bases at V and 3 bases at J, with 17 bases in the middle. The CDR3 bases are TGTGCCAGTAGTGCCTTTAACAACCCGGGCTACGAGCAGTACTTC. This encodes CASSAFNNPGYEQYF.

V usage is TRBV11-3 and J usage is TRBJ2-7, with TRBD1 matching 10 bases. Germline CDR1 and CDR2: SGHNT and YENEEA. The junction had 6 bases not matched to a gene; V was cut back by 5 bases and J by 5 bases. The CDR3 has 14 residues. The CDR3 is CASSLGQGTDEQYF. CDR3 DNA sequence: TGTGCCAGCAGCCTGGGACAGGGGACGGACGAGCAGTACTTC.

The chain recombines TRBV5-1 with TRBJ2-3, with 9 positions matching TRBD1. CDR1 is SGHRS and CDR2 is YFSETQ in the germline V gene. The J segment lost 2 bases and the V segment lost 4 bases, leaving 11 bases of the junction unmatched. The CDR3 runs to 17 residues. In DNA form, the CDR3 reads TGCGCCAGCAGCCCCGGACAGGGGCGAATCCCCACAGATACGCAGTATTTT. This gives the protein CASSPGQGRIPTDTQYF.

The chain links TRBV27 to TRBJ1-5, with 8 nucleotides matching TRBD1. CDR3 length: 14 amino acids. Germline loops: CDR1 MNHEY, CDR2 SMNVEV (reference sequence). Losses at the gene ends were 2 bases for V and 6 bases for J; bases not matched to a gene: 3. CDR3 residues: CASSLDRGGQPQHF. The CDR3 DNA sequence: TGTGCCAGCAGTTTAGACAGGGGCGGTCAGCCCCAGCATTTT.

This clone was detected a few times. The chain recombines TRBV2 with TRBJ2-7; 8 nucleotides line up with TRBD1. Germline CDR1 and CDR2: SNHLY and FYNNEI. Unmatched junction bases numbered 14, after V lost 8 bases and J lost 5 bases. The CDR3 covers 15 residues. DNA for the CDR3: TGTGCCAGCTCGGTGGGGGCAGGGGGCGGCGACGAGCAGTACTTC. This encodes CASSVGAGGGDEQYF.

This chain connects TRBV9 to TRBJ2-4; possibly TRBD2 for D (6 bases). V lost 0 bases, J lost 5 bases, and 12 bases lay in between. The CDR3 sequence is 15 residues long. The germline V gene encodes CDR1 SGDLS and CDR2 YYNGEE. CDR3 sequence (DNA): TGTGCCAGCAGCGTAGAGGGTAGCGGCCAAAACATTCAGTACTTC. This translates into CASSVEGSGQNIQYF.

CDR3 sequence reads: CASSKGVAGKFWQPQHF. The CDR3 DNA sequence: TGTGCCAGCAGCAAAGGGGTGGCGGGAAAGTTCTGGCAGCCCCAGCATTTT. V is TRBV21-1 and J is TRBJ1-5. TRBV21-1 constitutes a pseudogene. CDR3 length: 17 amino acids.

In this sample, this clone turned up a few times. This chain uses TRBV7-8 with TRBJ2-5; 8 bases line up with TRBD2. The CDR3 is 15 residues long. V dropped 6 bases and J dropped 4; count of bases not matched to a gene: 10. CDR1 SGHVS and CDR2 FQNEAQ come from the germline V gene. The CDR3 spells CASSPPAGGSETQYF. CDR3 DNA: TGTGCCAGCAGTCCTCCCGCGGGGGGCTCAGAGACCCAGTACTTC.

V gene TRBV5-8 combines with J gene TRBJ1-5; a possible D gene is TRBD1 (6 bases). The V end lost 3 bases, the J end lost 5 bases, and 21 bases lay between the germline ends. Germline CDR1 is SGHTS and CDR2 is YDEGEE. The CDR3 is 17 amino acids. In DNA, the CDR3 is TGTGCCAGCAGCTCGACACTAACCACAGGGATCGATCAGCCCCAGCATTTT. Translating gives CASSSTLTTGIDQPQHF.

The chain uses TRBV13 and TRBJ2-3; D gene ambiguous. V lost 1 base, J lost 4 bases, and 9 bases lay in between. Germline CDR1 is PRHDT and CDR2 is FYEKMQ (reference sequence). The CDR3 is 14 residues long. CDR3: CASSLAGRADTQYF. CDR3 nucleotides: TGTGCCAGCAGCTTAGCGGGTCGTGCAGATACGCAGTATTTT. Looking up the rest from reference TRBV13 and TRBJ2-3 gives the full variable domain: AAGVIQSPRHLIKEKRETATLKCYPIPRHDTVYWYQQGPGQDPQFLISFYEKMQSDKGSIPDRFSAQQFSDYHSELNMSSLELGDSALYFCASSLAGRADTQYFGPGTRLTVL.

The CDR3 DNA is TGTGCCAGCAGTGTGCAGCGCTCCTACGAGCAGTACTTC. Translating gives CASSVQRSYEQYF. The rearrangement joins TRBV27 to TRBJ2-7; D gene ambiguous. V was clipped by 5 bases and J by 0 bases, with 8 bases between them. CDR1 is MNHEY, CDR2 SMNVEV, per germline (reference sequence). This CDR3 region has 13 residues.

This clone occurred a few times. The chain links TRBV6-5 to TRBJ2-2; possibly TRBD1 for D (6 bases). The CDR3 is made up of 14 amino acids. The germline gives CDR1 MNHEY, CDR2 SVGAGI. The V end was cut by 8 bases, the J end by 1 base, with 11 bases between. The CDR3 region has the DNA TGTGCCAGCGGCCTACAGGGGAACACCGGGGAGCTGTTTTTT. Amino acid sequence: CASGLQGNTGELFF.

CDR3 residues: CASSSDNRNTGELFF. CDR3 DNA sequence: TGTGCCAGCAGCTCGGACAACCGGAACACCGGGGAGCTGTTTTTT. The rearrangement joins TRBV5-6 to TRBJ2-2; tentatively, D is TRBD1 (5 bases). Germline-derived CDR1 and CDR2 are SGHDT and YYEEEE. This CDR3 region has 15 residues. V lost 3 bases, J lost 1 base, and 10 bases lay in between.

V is TRBV7-9 and J is TRBJ2-1; maybe TRBD1 (5 bases). Trimming took 2 bases from V and 7 from J, leaving 18 bases between them. From germline, CDR1 is SEHNR and CDR2 FQNEAQ (reference sequence). This CDR3 spans 16 amino acids. The CDR3 sequence is CASSLSPDPKGNEQFF. The DNA for the CDR3 is TGTGCCAGCAGCTTAAGTCCAGACCCTAAGGGGAATGAGCAGTTCTTC.

This clone was seen more than once but under ten times. CDR3 nucleotide sequence: TGTGCCAGCAGTTACTCCAGGGTAGGCACTGAAGCTTTCTTT. Translation gives CASSYSRVGTEAFF. The chain carries TRBV6-5 and TRBJ1-1; the D gene is possibly TRBD1 (5 bases). The V gene lost 0 bases and the J gene lost 4 bases, with 9 bases spanning the gap. From germline, CDR1 is MNHEY and CDR2 SVGAGI. The CDR3 sequence is 14 residues long.

The chain recombines TRBV5-1 with TRBJ2-3; tentatively, D is TRBD2 (5 bases). This CDR3 spans 16 amino acids. Between the trimmed V and J ends, which lost 4 bases and 4 bases, there was a span of 19 bases. CDR1 and CDR2 (germline): SGHRS, YFSETQ. This CDR3 reads CASSPIAGTPPDTQYF. CDR3 nucleotide sequence: TGCGCCAGCAGCCCTATCGCGGGTACACCTCCAGATACGCAGTATTTT.

The chain is built from TRBV18 and TRBJ2-4; 7 bases agree with TRBD2. V lost 0 bases to trimming and J lost 6 bases; unmatched junction nucleotides: 11. This CDR3 contains 17 residues. CDR1 and CDR2 (germline): KGHSH, LQKENI. CDR3: CASSPPKTPAGANIQYF. For the CDR3, the DNA is TGTGCCAGCTCACCACCCAAAACACCGGCGGGAGCAAACATTCAGTACTTC.

The chain combines TRBV18 with TRBJ2-7, with 10 bases that match TRBD1. This CDR3 spans 14 amino acids. Germline loops: CDR1 KGHSH, CDR2 LQKENI. Trimming took 3 bases from V and 5 from J; bases not matched to a gene: 4. The CDR3 here is CASSPETGGDEQYF. CDR3 in DNA: TGTGCCAGCTCACCCGAGACAGGGGGCGACGAGCAGTACTTC.

V usage is TRBV14 and J usage is TRBJ2-3; D gene uncertain. The CDR3 is 13 residues long. Germline values: CDR1 SGHDN, CDR2 FVKESK. The germline V and J ends were trimmed by 3 bases and 2 bases, with 6 bases remaining between them. CDR3 amino acids: CASSQLNTDTQYF. The DNA of the CDR3 is TGTGCCAGCAGCCAGTTAAACACAGATACGCAGTATTTT.

This clone was counted only a few times. The chain uses TRBV2 and TRBJ1-2, with TRBD1 matching 9 bases. CDR1 SNHLY and CDR2 FYNNEI come from the germline V gene. V trimming: 5 bases; J trimming: 4 bases; junction bases outside the gene matches: 8. This CDR3 is 15 amino acids long. DNA of the CDR3: TGTGCCAGCAGTTACCCGGGACAGGGACCCTATGGCTACACCTTC. Translation: CASSYPGQGPYGYTF.

This clone was counted between two and nine times. The chain couples TRBV6-1 to TRBJ1-2; D uncertain. The V gene's germline CDR1 is MNHNS and CDR2 SASEGT. The V gene lost 6 bases and the J gene lost 8 bases, with 10 bases spanning the gap. The CDR3 has 11 amino acids. Here the CDR3 reads CASSLARGYTF. The CDR3 DNA is TGTGCCAGCAGCCTAGCCCGGGGCTACACCTTC.

The rearrangement links TRBV11-2 to TRBJ1-2; weak D call: TRBD1 (6 bases). Germline V gives CDR1 SGHAT, CDR2 FQNNGV. The V and J ends lost 5 bases and 8 bases respectively, with 15 bases between them. The CDR3 sequence is 13 residues long. The CDR3 coding sequence is TGTGCCAGCAGCGTGAACAGGGTGGCGGGCTACACCTTC. It encodes CASSVNRVAGYTF. Looking up the rest from reference TRBV11-2 and TRBJ1-2 gives the full variable domain: EAGVAQSPRYKIIEKRQSVAFWCNPISGHATLYWYQQILGQGPKLLIQFQNNGVVDDSQLPKDRFSAERLKGVDSTLKIQPAKLEDSAVYLCASSVNRVAGYTFGSGTRLTVV.

The rearrangement uses TRBV19 and TRBJ1-1; TRBD1 matches at 7 bases. This CDR3 is built from 15 residues. The junction had 16 bases not matched to a gene; V was cut back by 7 bases and J by 8 bases. CDR1 and CDR2 (germline): LNHDA, SQIVND (reference sequence). The CDR3 DNA reads TGTGCCAGTATCCACGGACAGGCCTACCTGAGGGAAGCTTTCTTT. This codes for CASIHGQAYLREAFF.

V and J are TRBV6-6 and TRBJ1-4, with TRBD1 matching 10 bases. V shed 6 bases, J shed 7 bases, and the junction held 5 bases outside the gene matches. This CDR3 has 14 amino acids. CDR1 is MNHNY and CDR2 is SVGAGI in the germline V gene (reference sequence). In DNA, the CDR3 is TGTGCCAGCAGATTCGACAGGGGGCTTGAAAAACTGTTTTTT. Translated: CASRFDRGLEKLFF.

This rearrangement joins TRBV19 to TRBJ1-5, with D perhaps matching TRBD1 (5 bases). Looked up from germline, CDR1 is LNHDA and CDR2 is SQIVND (reference sequence). V was shortened by 6 bases and J by 6 bases, with 9 bases between the two germline ends. The CDR3 has 12 amino acids. This chain's CDR3 is CASRGPGQPQHF. CDR3 nucleotide sequence: TGTGCCAGTAGGGGGCCGGGTCAGCCCCAGCATTTT.

The chain uses TRBV19 and TRBJ2-3, with D maybe TRBD1 (5 bases). The CDR3 has 14 amino acids. Trimming removed 6 bases from V and 5 bases from J, with 15 bases in between. CDR1 is LNHDA, CDR2 SQIVND, per germline (reference sequence). CDR3 coding DNA: TGTGCCAGTAGGGACAATAGCCTCCTAGATACGCAGTATTTT. The encoded protein is CASRDNSLLDTQYF. Full variable domain (remainder filled in from reference TRBV19 and TRBJ2-3): DGGITQSPKYLFRKEGQNVTLSCEQNLNHDAMYWYRQDPGQGLRLIYYSQIVNDFQKGDIAEGYSVSREKKESFPLTVTSAQKNPTAFYLCASRDNSLLDTQYFGPGTRLTVL.